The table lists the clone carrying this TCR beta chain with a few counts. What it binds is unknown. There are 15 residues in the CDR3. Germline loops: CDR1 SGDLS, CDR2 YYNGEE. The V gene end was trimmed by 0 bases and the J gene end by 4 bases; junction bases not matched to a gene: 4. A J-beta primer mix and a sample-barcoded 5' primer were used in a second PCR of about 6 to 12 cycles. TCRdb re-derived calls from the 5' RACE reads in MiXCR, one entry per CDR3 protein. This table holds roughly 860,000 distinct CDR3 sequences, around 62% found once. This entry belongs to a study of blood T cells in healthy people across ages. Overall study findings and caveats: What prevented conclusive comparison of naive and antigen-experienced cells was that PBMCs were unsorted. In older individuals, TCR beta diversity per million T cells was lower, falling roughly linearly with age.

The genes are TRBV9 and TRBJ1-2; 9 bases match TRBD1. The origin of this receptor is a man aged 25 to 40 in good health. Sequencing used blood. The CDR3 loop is CASSVATGGTYGYTF. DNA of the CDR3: TGTGCCAGCAGCGTAGCGACAGGGGGTACCTATGGCTACACCTTC.